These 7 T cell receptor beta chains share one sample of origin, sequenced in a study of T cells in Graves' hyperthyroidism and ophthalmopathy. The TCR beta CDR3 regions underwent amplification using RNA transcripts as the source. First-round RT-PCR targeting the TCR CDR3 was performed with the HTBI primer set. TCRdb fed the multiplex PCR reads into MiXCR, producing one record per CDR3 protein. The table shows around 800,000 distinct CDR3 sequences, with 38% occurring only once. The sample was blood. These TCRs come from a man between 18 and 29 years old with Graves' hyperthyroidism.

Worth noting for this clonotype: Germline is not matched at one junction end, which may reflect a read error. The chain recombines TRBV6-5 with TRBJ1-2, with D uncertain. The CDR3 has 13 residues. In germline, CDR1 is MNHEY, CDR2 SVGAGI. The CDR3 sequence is CASSFIPRSGHTF. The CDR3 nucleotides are TGTGCCAGCAGTTTTATCCCGAGGAGTGGCCACACCTTC.

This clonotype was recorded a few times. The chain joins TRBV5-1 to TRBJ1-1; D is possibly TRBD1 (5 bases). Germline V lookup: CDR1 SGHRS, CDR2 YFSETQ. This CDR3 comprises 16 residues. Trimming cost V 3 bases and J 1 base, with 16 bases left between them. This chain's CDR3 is CASSSTDRTTNTEAFF. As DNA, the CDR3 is TGCGCCAGCAGCTCGACCGATCGGACAACGAACACTGAAGCTTTCTTT.

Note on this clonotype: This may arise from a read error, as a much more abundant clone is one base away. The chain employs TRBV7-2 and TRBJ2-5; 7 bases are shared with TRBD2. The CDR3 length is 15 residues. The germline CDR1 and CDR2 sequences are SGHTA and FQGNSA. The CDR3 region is CASSSQAGYGETRYF. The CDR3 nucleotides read TGTGCCAGTAGTTCCCAAGCGGGATACGGAGAGACCCGGTACTTC.

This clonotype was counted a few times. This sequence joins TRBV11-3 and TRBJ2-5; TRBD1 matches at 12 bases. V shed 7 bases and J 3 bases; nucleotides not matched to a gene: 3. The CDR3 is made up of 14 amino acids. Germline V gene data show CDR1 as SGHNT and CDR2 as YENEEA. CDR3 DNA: TGTGCCAGCAAAGGGACAGGGGGCGAAGAGACCCAGTACTTC. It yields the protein CASKGTGGEETQYF.

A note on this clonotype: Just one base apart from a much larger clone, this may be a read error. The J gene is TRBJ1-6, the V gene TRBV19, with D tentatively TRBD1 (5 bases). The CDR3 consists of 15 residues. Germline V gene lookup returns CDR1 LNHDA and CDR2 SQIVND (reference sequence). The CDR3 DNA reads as TGTGCCACCGCCACTAGGGGAAACTATAATTCACCCATCCACTTT. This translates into CATATRGNYNSPIHF.

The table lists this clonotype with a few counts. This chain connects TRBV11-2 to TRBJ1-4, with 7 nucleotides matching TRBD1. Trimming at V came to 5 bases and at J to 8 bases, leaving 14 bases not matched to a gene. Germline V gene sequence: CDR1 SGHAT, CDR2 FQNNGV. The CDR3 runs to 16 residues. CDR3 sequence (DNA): TGTGCCAGCAGCCCCCCGTGGCCGGGACAGACAGAAAAACTGTTTTTT. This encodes CASSPPWPGQTEKLFF. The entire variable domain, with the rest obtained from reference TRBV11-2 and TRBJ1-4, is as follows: EAGVAQSPRYKIIEKRQSVAFWCNPISGHATLYWYQQILGQGPKLLIQFQNNGVVDDSQLPKDRFSAERLKGVDSTLKIQPAKLEDSAVYLCASSPPWPGQTEKLFFGSGTQLSVL.

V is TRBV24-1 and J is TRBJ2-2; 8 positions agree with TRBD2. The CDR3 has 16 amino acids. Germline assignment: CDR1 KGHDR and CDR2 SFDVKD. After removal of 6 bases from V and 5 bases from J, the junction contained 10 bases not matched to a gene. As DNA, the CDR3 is TGTGCCACCAGTTCTTTCGGGGGGGCGCGTACCGGGGAGCTGTTTTTT. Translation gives CATSSFGGARTGELFF.